The T cell receptor (beta chain) under discussion was sequenced for a study of T cell responses to AZD1222 COVID-19 vaccine. Study-wide results and caveats: Among the donors, most were white British and more were female, and clonal diversity was possibly underestimated. Reportedly, nearly half the spike-specific TCRs target unmutated variant regions. Vaccine-associated CD4 TCRs ranged over spike, dominating at 160-218 and 743-854.

Using immunoSEQ multiplex PCR, the repertoire was profiled, and TCRdb retains in-frame clones only, with some absent. This table has 170,000 or so clones, 87% appearing once. The germline V gene encodes CDR1 SGHTA and CDR2 FQGNSA. This CDR3 region has 16 residues. Unmatched junction bases numbered 11, after V lost 5 bases and J lost 4 bases. With regard to this clone: Its cognate antigen is unknown.

This chain joins TRBV7-2 and TRBJ1-1; 9 positions match TRBD1. Source: peripheral blood, taken on day 0 of AZD1222 vaccination. This clonotype was obtained from an adult in good health. The CDR3 nucleotides are TGTGCCAGCAGCGAAAGGGGGGACAGGGCGGGCACTGAAGCTTTCTTT. Amino acid sequence: CASSERGDRAGTEAFF.